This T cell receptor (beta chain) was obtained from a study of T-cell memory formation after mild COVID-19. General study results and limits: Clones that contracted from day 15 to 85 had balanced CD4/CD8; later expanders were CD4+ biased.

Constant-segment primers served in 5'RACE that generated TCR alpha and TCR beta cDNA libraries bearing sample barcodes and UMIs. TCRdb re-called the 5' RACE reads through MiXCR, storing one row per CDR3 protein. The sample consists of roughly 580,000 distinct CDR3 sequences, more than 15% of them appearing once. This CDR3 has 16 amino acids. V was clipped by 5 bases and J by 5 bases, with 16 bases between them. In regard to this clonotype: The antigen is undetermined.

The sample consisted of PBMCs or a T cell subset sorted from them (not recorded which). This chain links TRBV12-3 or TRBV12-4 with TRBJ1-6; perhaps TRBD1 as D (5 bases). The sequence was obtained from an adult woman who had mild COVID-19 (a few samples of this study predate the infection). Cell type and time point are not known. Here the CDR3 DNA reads TGTGCCAGCAGTAGGACACCCGCCATAGATAATTCACCCCTCCACTTT. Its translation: CASSRTPAIDNSPLHF.